This T cell receptor beta chain emerged from a study of blood T cell repertoires in COVID-19. Overall study context: The cDNA or gDNA used as material had been derived from T cells, B-cell-depleted T cells, or PBMCs.

In the original processing: The assay estimated nucleated cells by amplifying reference gene primers. Some clones are missing from TCRdb's copy, which holds only in-frame ones; the method was immunoSEQ multiplex PCR. D and trimming were read from the DNA, whereas the V and J calls and clone size are those reported in that table. The data contain hundreds of thousands of clones, 75% to 90% of them singletons. V shed 7 bases, J shed 9 bases, and the junction held 11 bases outside the gene matches. The CDR3 is made up of 13 amino acids. CDR1 and CDR2 from the germline V gene are SNHLY and FYNNEI. Adults between roughly 18 and 95 years of age took part from about two dozen US areas. Clinical history as reported by participants underpinned cohort assignment.

This TCR was recovered from a woman aged 25-40 years with acute COVID-19. The material sequenced was PBMCs or T cells enriched from blood (not recorded which). The genes are TRBV2 and TRBJ1-2; 7 nucleotides align to TRBD1. The CDR3 nucleotides are TGTGCCAGCAAGGAGATTGAGGGGGCCCGCTACACCTTC. Protein product: CASKEIEGARYTF.